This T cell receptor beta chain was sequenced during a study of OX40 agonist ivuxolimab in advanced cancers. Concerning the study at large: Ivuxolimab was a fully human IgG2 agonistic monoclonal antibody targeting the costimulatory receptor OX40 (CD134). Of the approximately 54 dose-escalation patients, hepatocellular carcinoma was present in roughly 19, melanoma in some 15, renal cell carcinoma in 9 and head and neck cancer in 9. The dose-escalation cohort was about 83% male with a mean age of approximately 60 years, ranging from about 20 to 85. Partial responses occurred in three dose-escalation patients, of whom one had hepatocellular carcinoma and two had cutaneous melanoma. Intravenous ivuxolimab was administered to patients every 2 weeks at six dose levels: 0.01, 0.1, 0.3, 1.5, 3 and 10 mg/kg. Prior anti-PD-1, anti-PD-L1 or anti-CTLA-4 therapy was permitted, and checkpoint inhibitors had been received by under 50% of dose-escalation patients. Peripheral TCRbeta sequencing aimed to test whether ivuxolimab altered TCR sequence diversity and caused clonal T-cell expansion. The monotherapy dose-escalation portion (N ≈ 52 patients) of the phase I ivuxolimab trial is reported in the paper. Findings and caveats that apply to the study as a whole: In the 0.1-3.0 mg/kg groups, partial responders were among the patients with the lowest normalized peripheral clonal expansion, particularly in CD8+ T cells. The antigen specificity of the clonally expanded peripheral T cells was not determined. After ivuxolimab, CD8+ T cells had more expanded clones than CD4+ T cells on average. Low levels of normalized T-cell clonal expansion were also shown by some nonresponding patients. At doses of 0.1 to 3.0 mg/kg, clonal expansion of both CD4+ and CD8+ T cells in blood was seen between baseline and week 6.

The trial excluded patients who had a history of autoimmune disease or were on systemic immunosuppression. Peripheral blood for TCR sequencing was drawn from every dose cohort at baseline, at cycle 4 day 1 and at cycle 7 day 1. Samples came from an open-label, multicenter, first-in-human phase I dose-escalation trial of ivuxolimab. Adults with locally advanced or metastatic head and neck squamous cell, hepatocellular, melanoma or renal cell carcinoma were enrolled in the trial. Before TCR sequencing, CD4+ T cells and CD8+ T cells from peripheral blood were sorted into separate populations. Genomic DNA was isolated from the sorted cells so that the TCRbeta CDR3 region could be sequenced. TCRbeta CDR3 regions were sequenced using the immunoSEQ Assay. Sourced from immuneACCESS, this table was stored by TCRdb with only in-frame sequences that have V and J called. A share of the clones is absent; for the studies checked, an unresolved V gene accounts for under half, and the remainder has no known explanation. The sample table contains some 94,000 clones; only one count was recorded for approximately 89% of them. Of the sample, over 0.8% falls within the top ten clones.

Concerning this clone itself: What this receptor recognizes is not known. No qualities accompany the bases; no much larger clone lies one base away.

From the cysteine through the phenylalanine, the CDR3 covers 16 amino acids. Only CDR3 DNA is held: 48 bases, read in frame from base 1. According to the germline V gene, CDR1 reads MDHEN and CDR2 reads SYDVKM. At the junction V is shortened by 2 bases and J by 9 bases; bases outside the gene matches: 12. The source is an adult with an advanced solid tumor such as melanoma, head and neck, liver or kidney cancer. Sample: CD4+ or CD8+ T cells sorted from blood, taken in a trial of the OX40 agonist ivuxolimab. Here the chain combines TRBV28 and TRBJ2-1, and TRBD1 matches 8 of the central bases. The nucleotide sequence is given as TGTGCCAGCAGTTTAACTCCCGGACAGGGTTCGGGTGAGCAGTTCTTC. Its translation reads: CASSLTPGQGSGEQFF.